The source of this T cell receptor beta chain is a study of OX40 agonist ivuxolimab in advanced cancers. As for the study in general: It was ivuxolimab, an agonistic anti-OX40 (CD134) antibody, that patients were treated with. The study's findings and limits: Dose levels from 0.1 to 3.0 mg/kg saw CD4+ and CD8+ blood T cells expand clonally by week 6.

On this clone: As yet, its antigen is unknown.

This CDR3 is 17 amino acids long. V lost 5 bases to trimming and J lost 2 bases, with 23 bases between them. Germline V gene lookup returns CDR1 SQVTM and CDR2 ANQGSEA. Clones were sequenced by immunoSEQ multiplex PCR, and TCRdb holds only the in-frame ones, with some missing. The sample has about 81,000 clones, around 80% seen once. Baseline was the first blood sampling point, followed by cycle 4 day 1 and cycle 7 day 1. This TCR derives from an adult with an advanced solid tumor such as melanoma, head and neck, liver or kidney cancer. This chain joins TRBV29-1 and TRBJ2-3; D tentatively reads TRBD1 or TRBD2 (5 bases each). The material sequenced was CD4+ or CD8+ T cells sorted from blood, taken in a trial of the OX40 agonist ivuxolimab. This CDR3 reads CSVSGGNYRSATDTQYF. CDR3 sequence (DNA): TGCAGCGTTAGTGGAGGTAATTACAGGAGCGCCACAGATACGCAGTATTTT.